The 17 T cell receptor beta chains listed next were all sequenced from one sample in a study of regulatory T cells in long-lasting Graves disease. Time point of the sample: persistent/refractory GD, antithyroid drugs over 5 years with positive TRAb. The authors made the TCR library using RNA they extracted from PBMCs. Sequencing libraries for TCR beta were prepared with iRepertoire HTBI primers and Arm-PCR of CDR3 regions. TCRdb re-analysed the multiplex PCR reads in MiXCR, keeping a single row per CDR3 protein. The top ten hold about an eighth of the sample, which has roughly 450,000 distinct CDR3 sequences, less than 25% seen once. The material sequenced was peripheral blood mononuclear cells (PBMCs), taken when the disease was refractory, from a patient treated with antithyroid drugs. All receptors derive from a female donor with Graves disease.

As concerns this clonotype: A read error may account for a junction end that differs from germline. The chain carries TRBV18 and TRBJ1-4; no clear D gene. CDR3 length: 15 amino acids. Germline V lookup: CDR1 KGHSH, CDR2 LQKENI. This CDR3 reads CASSSTGPTSEKLFF. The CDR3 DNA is TGTGCCAGCTCCTCGACCGGCCCAACTAGTGAAAAACTGTTTTTT.

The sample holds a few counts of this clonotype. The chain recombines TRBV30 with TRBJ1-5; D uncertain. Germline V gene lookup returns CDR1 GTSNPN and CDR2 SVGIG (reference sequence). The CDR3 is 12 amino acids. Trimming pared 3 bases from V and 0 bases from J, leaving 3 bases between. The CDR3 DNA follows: TGTGCCTGGAGAGGTAGCAATCAGCCCCAGCATTTT. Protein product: CAWRGSNQPQHF.

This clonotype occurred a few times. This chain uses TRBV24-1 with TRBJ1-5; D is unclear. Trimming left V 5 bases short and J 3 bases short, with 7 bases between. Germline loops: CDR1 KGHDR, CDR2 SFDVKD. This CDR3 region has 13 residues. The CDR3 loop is CATSVSANQPQHF. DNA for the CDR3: TGTGCCACCAGTGTGTCAGCCAATCAGCCCCAGCATTTT.

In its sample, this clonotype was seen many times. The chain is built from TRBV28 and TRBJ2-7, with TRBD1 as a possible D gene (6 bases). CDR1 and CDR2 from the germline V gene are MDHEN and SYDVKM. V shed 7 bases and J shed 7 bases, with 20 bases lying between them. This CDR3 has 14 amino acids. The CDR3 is CASTQRQVRREQYF. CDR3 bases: TGTGCCAGCACCCAAAGACAGGTTCGCAGAGAGCAGTACTTC.

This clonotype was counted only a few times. CDR3 in amino acids: CASSFDLRPNYGYTF. In DNA, the CDR3 is TGTGCCAGCAGCTTTGACCTCCGTCCTAACTATGGCTACACCTTC. The chain combines TRBV13 with TRBJ1-2; no reliable D call. The CDR3 consists of 15 residues. V lost 3 bases and J lost 0, with 11 bases in between. Germline loops: CDR1 PRHDT, CDR2 FYEKMQ (reference sequence).

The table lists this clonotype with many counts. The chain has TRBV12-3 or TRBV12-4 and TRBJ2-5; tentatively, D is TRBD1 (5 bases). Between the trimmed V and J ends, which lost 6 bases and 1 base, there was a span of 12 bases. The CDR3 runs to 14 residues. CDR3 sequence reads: CASSPGPSQETQYF. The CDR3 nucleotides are TGTGCCAGCAGCCCAGGGCCTTCCCAAGAGACCCAGTACTTC.

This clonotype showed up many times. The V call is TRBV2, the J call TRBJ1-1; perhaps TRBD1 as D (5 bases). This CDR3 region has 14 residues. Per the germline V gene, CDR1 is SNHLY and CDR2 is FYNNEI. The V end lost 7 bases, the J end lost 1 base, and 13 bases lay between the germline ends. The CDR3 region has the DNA TGTGCCAGCAATCCGGGACTCGGGAACACTGAAGCTTTCTTT. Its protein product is CASNPGLGNTEAFF.

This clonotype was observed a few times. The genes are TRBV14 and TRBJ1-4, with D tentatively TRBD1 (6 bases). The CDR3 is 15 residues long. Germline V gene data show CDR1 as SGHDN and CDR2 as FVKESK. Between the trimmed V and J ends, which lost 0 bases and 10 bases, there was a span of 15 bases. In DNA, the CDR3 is TGTGCCAGCAGCCAAGATTACGGGGGGGCAGCAAAACTGTTTTTT. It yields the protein CASSQDYGGAAKLFF. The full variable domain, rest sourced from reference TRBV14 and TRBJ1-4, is EAGVTQFPSHSVIEKGQTVTLRCDPISGHDNLYWYRRVMGKEIKFLLHFVKESKQDESGMPNNRFLAERTGGTYSTLKVQPAELEDSGVYFCASSQDYGGAAKLFFGSGTQLSVL.

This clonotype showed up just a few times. CDR3 amino acids: CASQIRAGEETQYF. CDR3 DNA: TGTGCCAGCCAGATAAGAGCGGGGGAAGAGACCCAGTACTTC. The chain is built from TRBV25-1 and TRBJ2-5; TRBD2 matches 8 bases. Per the germline V gene, CDR1 is MGHDK and CDR2 is SYGVNS. The V segment lost 8 bases and the J segment 3 bases; nucleotides outside the gene matches: 8. The CDR3 covers 14 residues.

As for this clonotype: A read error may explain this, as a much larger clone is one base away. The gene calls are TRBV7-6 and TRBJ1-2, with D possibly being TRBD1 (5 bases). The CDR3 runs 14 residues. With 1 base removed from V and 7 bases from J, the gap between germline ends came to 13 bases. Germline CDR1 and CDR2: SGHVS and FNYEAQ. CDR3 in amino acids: CASSLGTTLLGYTF. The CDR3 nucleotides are TGTGCCAGCAGCTTAGGGACAACCCTGCTTGGCTACACCTTC.

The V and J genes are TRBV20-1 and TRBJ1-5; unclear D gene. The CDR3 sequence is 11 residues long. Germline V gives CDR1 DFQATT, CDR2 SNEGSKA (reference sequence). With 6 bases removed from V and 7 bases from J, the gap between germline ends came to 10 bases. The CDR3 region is CSAGWGQPQHF. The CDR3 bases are TGCAGTGCCGGATGGGGACAGCCCCAGCATTTT.

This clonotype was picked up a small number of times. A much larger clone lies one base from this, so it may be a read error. The DNA of the CDR3 is TGTGCCAGCGGCCCGGACCAGGGAAGTCAGCCCCAGCATTTT. Translated: CASGPDQGSQPQHF. The chain employs TRBV28 and TRBJ1-5; D is perhaps TRBD1 (5 bases). Germline CDR1 MDHEN, CDR2 SYDVKM. The CDR3 runs 14 residues. V was cut by 8 bases and J by 6 bases, with 17 bases left in between.

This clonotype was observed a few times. This chain's CDR3 is CAISEGGDYGYTF. CDR3 DNA sequence: TGTGCCATCAGTGAGGGGGGGGACTATGGCTACACCTTC. J is TRBJ1-2 and V is TRBV10-3, with D possibly being TRBD1 (5 bases). Germline V gives CDR1 ENHRY, CDR2 SYGVKD. This CDR3 contains 13 residues. Trimming pared 2 bases from V and 3 bases from J, leaving 7 bases between.

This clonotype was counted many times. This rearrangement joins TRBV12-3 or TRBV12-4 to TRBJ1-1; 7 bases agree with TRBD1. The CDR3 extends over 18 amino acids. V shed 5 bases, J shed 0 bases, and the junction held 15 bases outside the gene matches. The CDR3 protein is CASSPQGGGNKLNTEAFF. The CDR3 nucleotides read TGTGCCAGCAGTCCCCAGGGGGGTGGTAACAAATTGAACACTGAAGCTTTCTTT.

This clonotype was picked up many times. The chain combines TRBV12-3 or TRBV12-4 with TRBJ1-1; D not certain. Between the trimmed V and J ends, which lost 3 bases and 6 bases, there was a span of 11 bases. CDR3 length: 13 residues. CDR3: CASSLELRAEAFF. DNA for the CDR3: TGTGCCAGCAGTTTGGAGTTAAGGGCTGAAGCTTTCTTT.

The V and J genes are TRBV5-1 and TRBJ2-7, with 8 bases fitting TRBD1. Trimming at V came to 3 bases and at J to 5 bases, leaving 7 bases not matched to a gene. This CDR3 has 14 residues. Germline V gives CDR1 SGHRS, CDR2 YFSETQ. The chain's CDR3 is CASSSDRVNHEQYF. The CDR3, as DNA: TGCGCCAGCAGCTCGGACAGGGTGAACCACGAGCAGTACTTC. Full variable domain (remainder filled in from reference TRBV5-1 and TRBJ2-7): KAGVTQTPRYLIKTRGQQVTLSCSPISGHRSVSWYQQTPGQGLQFLFEYFSETQRNKGNFPGRFSGRQFSNSRSEMNVSTLELGDSALYLCASSSDRVNHEQYFGPGTRLTVT.

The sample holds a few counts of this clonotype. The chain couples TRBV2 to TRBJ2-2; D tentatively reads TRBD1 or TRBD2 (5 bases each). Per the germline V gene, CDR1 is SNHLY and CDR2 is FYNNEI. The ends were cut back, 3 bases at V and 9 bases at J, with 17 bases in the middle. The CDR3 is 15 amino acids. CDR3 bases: TGTGCCAGCAGTGATTCGAGGGGCGCCGGCAGGGAGCTGTTTTTT. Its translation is CASSDSRGAGRELFF.